This is a list of T cell receptor beta chains from one sample in a study of cytomegalovirus exposure and HLA in healthy donors. Data came from immunoSEQ multiplex PCR; TCRdb stores just in-frame clones and leaves some out. Of approximately 160,000 clones in the sample, more than 70% were seen once. Sequenced material: PBMCs. Receptors originate from a male donor in good health and CMV-seronegative. Each CDR3 is given with its conserved first and last residue. The D gene is left open where the match is weak. Not every row has a clone size; where given, it reads once, few, many or a size class.

TRBV7-2	-	TRBJ2-3	TRBD2	CASSSLLAGGRVTDTQYF	TGTGCCAGCAGCTCACTTCTAGCGGGAGGGAGGGTCACAGATACGCAGTATTTT
TRBV19	-	TRBJ2-7	TRBD2	CASSFPGLAGYEQYF	TGTGCCAGTAGTTTTCCCGGACTAGCGGGTTACGAGCAGTACTTC
TRBV6-1	-	TRBJ1-6	-	CASSWGDTGSPLHF	TGTGCCAGCAGTTGGGGGGATACTGGCTCACCCCTCCACTTT
TRBV10-3	-	TRBJ2-5	TRBD1	CAISRQGAFGETQYF	TGTGCCATCAGTAGACAGGGGGCATTCGGGGAGACCCAGTACTTC
TRBV29-1	-	TRBJ1-2	TRBD1	CSVPTGVRGYTF	TGCAGCGTTCCTACAGGGGTTCGGGGCTACACCTTC
TRBV6-5	-	TRBJ2-5	-	CASKIQETQYF	TGTGCCAGCAAGATCCAGGAGACCCAGTACTTC
TRBV6-6	-	TRBJ1-5	-	CASSPATGLGSQPQHF	TGTGCCAGCAGTCCTGCGACAGGCTTAGGAAGTCAGCCCCAGCATTTT
TRBV5-5	once	TRBJ2-3	TRBD1	CASSWNGQGADTQYF	TGTGCCAGCAGCTGGAATGGACAGGGGGCAGATACGCAGTATTTT
TRBV11-2	-	TRBJ1-1	TRBD1	CASRGQTNTEAFF	TGTGCCAGCAGGGGACAGACGAACACTGAAGCTTTCTTT
TRBV5-1	-	TRBJ2-5	TRBD2	CASSWSGTPQETQYF	TGCGCCAGCAGCTGGAGCGGGACTCCTCAAGAGACCCAGTACTTC
TRBV7-9	-	TRBJ2-1	TRBD1	CASSLNRGSYNEQFF	TGTGCCAGCAGCCTCAACAGGGGTTCCTACAATGAGCAGTTCTTC
TRBV5-4	-	TRBJ2-7	TRBD1	CASRRDSTSEQYF	TGTGCCAGCAGGAGGGACAGCACGTCCGAGCAGTACTTC
TRBV5-6	-	TRBJ2-2	-	CASTPGTGELFF	TGTGCCAGCACCCCGGGCACCGGGGAGCTGTTTTTT
TRBV7-9	once	TRBJ2-1	TRBD1	CASSLGGTGYNEQFF	TGTGCCAGCAGCTTGGGCGGGACAGGGTACAATGAGCAGTTCTTC
TRBV6-5	-	TRBJ2-7	-	CASSYPFKGNYEQYF	TGTGCCAGCAGTTACCCGTTCAAGGGGAACTACGAGCAGTACTTC
TRBV29-1	-	TRBJ1-2	TRBD1	CSVGQGASSGYTF	TGCAGCGTCGGACAGGGGGCATCGAGCGGCTACACCTTC
TRBV28	-	TRBJ2-7	-	CASNSVSSYEQYF	TGTGCCAGCAATAGCGTGAGCTCCTACGAGCAGTACTTC
TRBV19	-	TRBJ2-4	TRBD1	CASRGQGLAKNIQYF	TGTGCCAGCAGAGGACAGGGTTTAGCCAAAAACATTCAGTACTTC
TRBV4-3	few	TRBJ1-4	-	CASSQDRGRDGEKLFF	TGCGCCAGCAGCCAAGATCGTGGCAGGGATGGGGAAAAACTGTTTTTT
TRBV30	-	TRBJ2-3	TRBD2	CAWSLGAGGTDTQYF	TGTGCCTGGAGTCTTGGGGCGGGAGGCACAGATACGCAGTATTTT
TRBV6-6	-	TRBJ2-5	-	CASGQTGPVETQYF	TGTGCCAGCGGCCAAACAGGGCCCGTGGAGACCCAGTACTTC
TRBV9	-	TRBJ2-3	-	CASSVSFAKDTQYF	TGTGCCAGCAGCGTCTCTTTCGCGAAAGATACGCAGTATTTT
TRBV6-1	-	TRBJ2-3	TRBD2	CASSAGTSSTDTQYF	TGTGCCAGCAGTGCCGGGACTAGCAGCACAGATACGCAGTATTTT
TRBV5-4	-	TRBJ2-1	TRBD2	CASSHPGTSGKNEQFF	TGTGCCAGCAGCCACCCGGGGACTAGCGGGAAGAATGAGCAGTTCTTC